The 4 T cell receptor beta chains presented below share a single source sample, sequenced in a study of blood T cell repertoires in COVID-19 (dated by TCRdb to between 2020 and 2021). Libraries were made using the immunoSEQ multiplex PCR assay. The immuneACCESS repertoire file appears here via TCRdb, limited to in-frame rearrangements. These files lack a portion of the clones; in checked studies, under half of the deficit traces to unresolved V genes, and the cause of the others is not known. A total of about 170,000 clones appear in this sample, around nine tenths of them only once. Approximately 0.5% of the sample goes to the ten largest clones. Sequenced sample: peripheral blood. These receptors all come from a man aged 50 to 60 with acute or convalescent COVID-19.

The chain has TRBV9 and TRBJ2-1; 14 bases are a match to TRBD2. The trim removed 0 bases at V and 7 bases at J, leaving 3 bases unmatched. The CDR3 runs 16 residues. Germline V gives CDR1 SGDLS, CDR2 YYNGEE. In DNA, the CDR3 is TGTGCCAGCAGCGTAGTAGGGACTAGCGGGAGTAATGAGCAGTTCTTC. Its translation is CASSVVGTSGSNEQFF.

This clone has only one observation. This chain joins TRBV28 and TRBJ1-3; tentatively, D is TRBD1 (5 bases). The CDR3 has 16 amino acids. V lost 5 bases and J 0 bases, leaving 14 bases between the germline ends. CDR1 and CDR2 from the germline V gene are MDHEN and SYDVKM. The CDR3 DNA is TGTGCCAGCAGTGTCGCGGGGGGTAGCTCTGGAAACACCATATATTTT. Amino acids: CASSVAGGSSGNTIYF.

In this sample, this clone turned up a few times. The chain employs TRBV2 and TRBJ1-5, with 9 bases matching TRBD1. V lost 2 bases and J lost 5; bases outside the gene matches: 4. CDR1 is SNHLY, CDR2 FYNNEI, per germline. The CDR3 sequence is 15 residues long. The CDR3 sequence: CASSETGQGYQPQHF. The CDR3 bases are TGTGCCAGCAGTGAAACGGGACAGGGATATCAGCCCCAGCATTTT. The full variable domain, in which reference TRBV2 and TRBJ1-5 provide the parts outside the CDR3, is EPEVTQTPSHQVTQMGQEVILRCVPISNHLYFYWYRQILGQKVEFLVSFYNNEISEKSEIFDDQFSVERPDGSNFTLKIRSTKLEDSAMYFCASSETGQGYQPQHFGDGTRLSIL.

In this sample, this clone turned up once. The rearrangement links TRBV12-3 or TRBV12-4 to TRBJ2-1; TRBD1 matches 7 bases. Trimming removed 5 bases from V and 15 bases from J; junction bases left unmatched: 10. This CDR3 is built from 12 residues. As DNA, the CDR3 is TGTGCCAGCAGTCCGACAGGGTTAAGGCGGTTCTTC. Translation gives CASSPTGLRRFF.